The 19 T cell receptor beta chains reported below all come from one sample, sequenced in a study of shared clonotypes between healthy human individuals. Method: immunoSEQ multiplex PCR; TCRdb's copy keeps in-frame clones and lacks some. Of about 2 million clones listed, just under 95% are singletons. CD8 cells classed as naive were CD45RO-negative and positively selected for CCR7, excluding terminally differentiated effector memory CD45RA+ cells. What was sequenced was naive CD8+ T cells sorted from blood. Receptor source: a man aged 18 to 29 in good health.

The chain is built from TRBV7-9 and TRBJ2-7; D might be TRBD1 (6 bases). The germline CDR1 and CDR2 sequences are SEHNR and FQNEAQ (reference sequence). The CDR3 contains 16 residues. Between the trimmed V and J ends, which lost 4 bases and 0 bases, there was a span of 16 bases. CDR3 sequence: CASSSKGVGPSYEQYF. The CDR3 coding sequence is TGTGCCAGCAGCTCGAAGGGGGTAGGGCCCTCCTACGAGCAGTACTTC.

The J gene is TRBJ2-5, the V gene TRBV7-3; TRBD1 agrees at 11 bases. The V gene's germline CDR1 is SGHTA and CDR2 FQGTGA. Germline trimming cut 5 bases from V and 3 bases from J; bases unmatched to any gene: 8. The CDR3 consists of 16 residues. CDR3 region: CASSPARGQGEETQYF. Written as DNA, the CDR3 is TGTGCCAGCAGCCCCGCCCGGGGACAGGGGGAAGAGACCCAGTACTTC.

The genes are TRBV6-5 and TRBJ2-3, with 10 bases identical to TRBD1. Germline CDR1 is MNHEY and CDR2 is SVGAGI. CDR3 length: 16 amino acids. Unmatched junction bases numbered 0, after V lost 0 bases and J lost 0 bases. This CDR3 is CASSYSGQGSTDTQYF. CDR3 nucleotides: TGTGCCAGCAGTTACTCGGGACAGGGGAGCACAGATACGCAGTATTTT.

In nucleotides, the CDR3 is TGCGCCAGCAGCCAAGAGTGGGGAGCGGGGGGGTCAGAAGAGACCCAGTACTTC. Its protein is CASSQEWGAGGSEETQYF. The gene calls are TRBV4-1 and TRBJ2-5; 10 bases match TRBD2. CDR3 length: 18 residues. Germline CDR1 and CDR2: MGHRA and YSYEKL. The V gene end was trimmed by 0 bases and the J gene end by 3 bases; junction bases not matched to a gene: 10.

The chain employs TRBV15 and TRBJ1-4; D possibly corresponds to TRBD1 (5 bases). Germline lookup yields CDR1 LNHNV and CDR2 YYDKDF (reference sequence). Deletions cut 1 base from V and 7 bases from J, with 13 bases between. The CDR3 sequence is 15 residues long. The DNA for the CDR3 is TGTGCCACCAGCAGAGTAGGGACTCTGGGTGAAAAACTGTTTTTT. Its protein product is CATSRVGTLGEKLFF. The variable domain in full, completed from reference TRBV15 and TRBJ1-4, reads DAMVIQNPRYQVTQFGKPVTLSCSQTLNHNVMYWYQQKSSQAPKLLFHYYDKDFNNEADTPDNFQSRRPNTSFCFLDIRSPGLGDTAMYLCATSRVGTLGEKLFFGSGTQLSVL.

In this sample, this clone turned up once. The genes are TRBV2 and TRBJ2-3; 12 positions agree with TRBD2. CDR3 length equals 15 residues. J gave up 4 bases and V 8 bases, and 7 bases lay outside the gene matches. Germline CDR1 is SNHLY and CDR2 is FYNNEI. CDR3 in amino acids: CASSPSGGAADTQYF. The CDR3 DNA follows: TGTGCCAGCTCTCCTAGCGGGGGGGCGGCAGATACGCAGTATTTT.

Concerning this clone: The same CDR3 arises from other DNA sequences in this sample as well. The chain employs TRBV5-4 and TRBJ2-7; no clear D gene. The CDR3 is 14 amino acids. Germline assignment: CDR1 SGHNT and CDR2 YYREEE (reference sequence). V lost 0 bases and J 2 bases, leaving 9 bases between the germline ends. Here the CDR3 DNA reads TGTGCCAGCAGCTTGGGGGTGGGCACCTACGAGCAGTACTTC. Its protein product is CASSLGVGTYEQYF.

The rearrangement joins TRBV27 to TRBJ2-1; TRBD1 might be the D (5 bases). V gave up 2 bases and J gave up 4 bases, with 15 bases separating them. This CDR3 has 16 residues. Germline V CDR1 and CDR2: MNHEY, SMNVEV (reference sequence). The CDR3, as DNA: TGTGCCAGCAGTTTAACGTCAGGGTCTCTATACAATGAGCAGTTCTTC. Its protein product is CASSLTSGSLYNEQFF.

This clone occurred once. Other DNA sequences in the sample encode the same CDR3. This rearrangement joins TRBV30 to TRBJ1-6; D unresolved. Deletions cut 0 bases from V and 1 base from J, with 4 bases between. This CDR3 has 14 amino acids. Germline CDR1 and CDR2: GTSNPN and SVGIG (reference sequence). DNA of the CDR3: TGTGCCTGGAGTGTATTATCCTATAATTCACCCCTCCACTTT. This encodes CAWSVLSYNSPLHF.

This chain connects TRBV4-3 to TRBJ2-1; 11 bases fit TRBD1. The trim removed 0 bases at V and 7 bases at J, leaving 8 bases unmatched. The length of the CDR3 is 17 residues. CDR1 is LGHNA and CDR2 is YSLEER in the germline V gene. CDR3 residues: CASSQDQGQGARNEQFF. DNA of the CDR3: TGCGCCAGCAGCCAAGATCAAGGACAGGGGGCCAGGAATGAGCAGTTCTTC.

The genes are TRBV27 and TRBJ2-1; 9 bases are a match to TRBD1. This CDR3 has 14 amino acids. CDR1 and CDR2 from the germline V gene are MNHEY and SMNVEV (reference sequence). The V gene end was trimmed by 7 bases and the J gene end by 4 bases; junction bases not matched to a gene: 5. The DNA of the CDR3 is TGTGCCAGCAATTGGACAGGGGATTACAATGAGCAGTTCTTC. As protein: CASNWTGDYNEQFF.

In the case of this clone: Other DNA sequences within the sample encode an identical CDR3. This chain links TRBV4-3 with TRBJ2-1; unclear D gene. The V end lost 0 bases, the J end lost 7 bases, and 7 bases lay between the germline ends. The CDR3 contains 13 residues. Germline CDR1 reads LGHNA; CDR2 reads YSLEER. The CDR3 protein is CASSQDLDNEQFF. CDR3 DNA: TGCGCCAGCAGCCAAGATCTTGATAATGAGCAGTTCTTC.

The CDR3 sequence: CASDGGTGQEEQYF. The CDR3 DNA sequence: TGTGCCAGCGACGGGGGGACAGGGCAAGAAGAGCAGTACTTC. The V gene is TRBV28, the J gene TRBJ2-7, with 9 bases identical to TRBD1. V lost 8 bases to trimming and J lost 7 bases; unmatched junction nucleotides: 12. The germline CDR1 and CDR2 sequences are MDHEN and SYDVKM. The CDR3 loop spans 14 amino acids.

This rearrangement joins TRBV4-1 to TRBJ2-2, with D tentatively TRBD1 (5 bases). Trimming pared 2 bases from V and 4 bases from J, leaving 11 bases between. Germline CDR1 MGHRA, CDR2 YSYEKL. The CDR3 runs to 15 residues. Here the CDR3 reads CASSQRQGFTGELFF. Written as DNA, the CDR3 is TGCGCCAGCAGCCAACGGCAGGGATTCACCGGGGAGCTGTTTTTT.

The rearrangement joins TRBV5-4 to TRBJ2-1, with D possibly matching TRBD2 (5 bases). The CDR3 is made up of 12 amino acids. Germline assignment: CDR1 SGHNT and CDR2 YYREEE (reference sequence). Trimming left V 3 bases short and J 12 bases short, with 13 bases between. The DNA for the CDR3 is TGTGCCAGCAGCTCCGGCGGGTTAGGGCAGTTCTTC. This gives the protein CASSSGGLGQFF.

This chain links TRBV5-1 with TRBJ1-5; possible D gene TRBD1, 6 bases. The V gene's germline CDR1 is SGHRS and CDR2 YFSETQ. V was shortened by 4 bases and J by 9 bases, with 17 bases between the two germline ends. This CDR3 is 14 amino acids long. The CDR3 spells CASSLRQEGWPQHF. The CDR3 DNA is TGCGCCAGCAGCCTCCGACAGGAGGGGTGGCCCCAGCATTTT. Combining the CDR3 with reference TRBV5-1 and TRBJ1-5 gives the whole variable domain KAGVTQTPRYLIKTRGQQVTLSCSPISGHRSVSWYQQTPGQGLQFLFEYFSETQRNKGNFPGRFSGRQFSNSRSEMNVSTLELGDSALYLCASSLRQEGWPQHFGDGTRLSIL.

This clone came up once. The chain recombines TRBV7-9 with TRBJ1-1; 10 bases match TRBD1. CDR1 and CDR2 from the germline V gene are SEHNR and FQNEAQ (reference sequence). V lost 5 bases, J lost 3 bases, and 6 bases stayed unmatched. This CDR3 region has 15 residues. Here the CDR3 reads CASSPWDRGYTEAFF. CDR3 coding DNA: TGTGCCAGCAGCCCCTGGGACAGGGGTTACACTGAAGCTTTCTTT.

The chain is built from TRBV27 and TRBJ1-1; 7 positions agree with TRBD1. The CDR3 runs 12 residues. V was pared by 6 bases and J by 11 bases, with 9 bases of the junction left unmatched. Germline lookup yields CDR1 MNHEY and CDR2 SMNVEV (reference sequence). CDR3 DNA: TGTGCCAGCAGAAGACAGGGAGGATGGGCTTTCTTT. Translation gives CASRRQGGWAFF.

Written as DNA, the CDR3 is TGTGCCAGCAGTTACGGTCCCGGGACAGGAAACTACGAGCAGTACTTC. Protein sequence: CASSYGPGTGNYEQYF. The V call is TRBV27, the J call TRBJ2-7; 8 positions match TRBD1. The J segment lost 3 bases and the V segment lost 4 bases, leaving 11 bases of the junction unmatched. This CDR3 is 16 amino acids long. Germline V lookup: CDR1 MNHEY, CDR2 SMNVEV (reference sequence).